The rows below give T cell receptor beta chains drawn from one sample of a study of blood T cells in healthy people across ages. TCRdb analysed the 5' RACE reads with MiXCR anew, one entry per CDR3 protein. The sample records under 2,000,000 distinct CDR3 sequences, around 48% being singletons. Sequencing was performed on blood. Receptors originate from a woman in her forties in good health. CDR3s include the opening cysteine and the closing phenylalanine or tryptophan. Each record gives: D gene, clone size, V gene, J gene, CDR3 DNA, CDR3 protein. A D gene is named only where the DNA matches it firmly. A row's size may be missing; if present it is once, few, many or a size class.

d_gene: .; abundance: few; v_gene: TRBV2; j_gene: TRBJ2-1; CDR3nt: TGTGCCAGCAGTGAAGCGGGGGGGGGCCGCTACAATGAGCAGTTCTTC; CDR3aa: CASSEAGGGRYNEQFF
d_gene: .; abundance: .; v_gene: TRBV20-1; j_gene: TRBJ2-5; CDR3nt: TGCAGTGCTATCCTGGAAGAGACCCAGTACTTC; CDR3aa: CSAILEETQYF
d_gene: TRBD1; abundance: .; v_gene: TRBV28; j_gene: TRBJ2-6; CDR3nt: TGTGCCTGCAGGATCGACAGGGGAGGCTCTGGGGCCAACGTCCTGACTTTC; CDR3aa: CACRIDRGGSGANVLTF
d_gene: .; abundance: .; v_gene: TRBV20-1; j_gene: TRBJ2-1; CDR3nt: TGCAGTGCTAGAGATCACAGCAGTTCCTCCTACAATGAGCAGTTCTTC; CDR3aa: CSARDHSSSSYNEQFF
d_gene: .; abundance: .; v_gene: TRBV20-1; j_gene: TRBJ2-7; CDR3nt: TGCAGTGCTAATCGTGGGGGGGCTCAATACGAGCAGTACTTC; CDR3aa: CSANRGGAQYEQYF
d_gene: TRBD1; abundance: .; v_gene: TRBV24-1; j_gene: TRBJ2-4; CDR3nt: TGTGCCACCAGTGGAAGACAGGGCGGTGAGGACATTCAGTACTTC; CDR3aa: CATSGRQGGEDIQYF
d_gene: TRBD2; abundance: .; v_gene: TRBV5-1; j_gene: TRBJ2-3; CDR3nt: TGCGCCAGCAGCTCCCGACTAGCGGGGGGCGGGCGAGGCACAGATACGCAGTATTTT; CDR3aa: CASSSRLAGGGRGTDTQYF
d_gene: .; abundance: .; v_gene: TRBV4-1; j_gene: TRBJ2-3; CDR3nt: TGCGCCAGCGGCGGATTAGATACGCAGTATTTT; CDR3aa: CASGGLDTQYF
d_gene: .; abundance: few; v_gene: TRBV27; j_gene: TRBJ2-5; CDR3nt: TGTGCCAGCAGCCCTGGCCGGGGACGCCAAGAGACCCAGTACTTC; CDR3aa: CASSPGRGRQETQYF
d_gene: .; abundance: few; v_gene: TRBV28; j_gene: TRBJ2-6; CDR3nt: TGTGCCAGCCTTATTAGCTCTGGGGCCAACGTCCTGACTTTC; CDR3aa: CASLISSGANVLTF
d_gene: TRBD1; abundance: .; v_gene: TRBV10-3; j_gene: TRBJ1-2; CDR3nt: TGTGCCATCACCGAGGGAGGGGGCGCAAACTATGGCTACACCTTC; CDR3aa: CAITEGGGANYGYTF
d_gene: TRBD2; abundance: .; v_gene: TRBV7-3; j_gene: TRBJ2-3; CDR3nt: TGTGCCAGCAGCCCTCGGACTAGCGGGGGCCATACGCAGTATTTT; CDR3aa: CASSPRTSGGHTQYF
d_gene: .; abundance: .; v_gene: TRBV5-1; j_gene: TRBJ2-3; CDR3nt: TGCGCCAGCAGCTTGAAAGCAGGGTCGACAGATACGCAGTATTTT; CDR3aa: CASSLKAGSTDTQYF
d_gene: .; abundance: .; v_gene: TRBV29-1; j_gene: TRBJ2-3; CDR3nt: TGCAGCGTTGGTCAGGGTAACACAGATACGCAGTATTTT; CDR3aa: CSVGQGNTDTQYF
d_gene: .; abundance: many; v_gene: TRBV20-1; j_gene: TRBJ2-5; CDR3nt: TGCAGTGCCCCATCTAGCCCCCAAGGGACCCAGTACTTC; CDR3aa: CSAPSSPQGTQYF
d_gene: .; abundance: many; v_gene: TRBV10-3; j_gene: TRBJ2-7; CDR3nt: TGTGCCATCAGTGAGTCCCGGGGGAGCTACGAGCAGTACTTC; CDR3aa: CAISESRGSYEQYF